This TCR beta chain was obtained from a study of cytomegalovirus exposure and HLA in healthy donors. The wider study: Around 180 million T cells yielded 117 million unique TCR beta sequences in earlier analysis.

PCR used 60 Vbeta primers and 13 Jbeta primers. Repertoires were generated with immunoSEQ multiplex PCR, while TCRdb's copy carries only in-frame clones and drops some. Of under 250,000 clones detected, approximately 81% appear once; the ten largest clones hold about 1.2%. The V gene end was trimmed by 9 bases and the J gene end by 5 bases; junction bases not matched to a gene: 11. CDR1 is MDHEN and CDR2 is SYDVKM in the germline V gene. The CDR3 is 14 residues long. About this clone itself: Its antigen is unidentified.

Study results and caveats: Reports state that TCR beta sequences accurately predicted most subjects' HLA-A and HLA-B alleles. In a later analysis, TCR beta V- and J-gene trimming was associated with a missense DCLRE1C variant.

Nobody wrote down the CMV serostatus of this donor. This clonotype originated in a human donor in good health. The sequenced sample consisted of PBMCs. The rearrangement uses TRBV28 and TRBJ1-1, with 8 bases matching TRBD1. For the CDR3, the DNA is TGTGCCAGTAATATAGGACAGGGCGATACTGAAGCTTTCTTT. Its translation is CASNIGQGDTEAFF.